Shown below are 3 T cell receptor beta chains from a single sample sequenced in a study of PD-1 blockade in classical Hodgkin lymphoma (dated by TCRdb to 2020 to 2021). The time point tag for this specimen amounts to: cycle 1 day 1 (C1D1), immediately before nivolumab initiation. Every trial patient had relapsed after autologous stem cell transplantation, and cohorts A, B and C differed in prior brentuximab vedotin exposure. The library relied on the immunoSEQ multiplex PCR assay. TCRdb took this table from immuneACCESS and kept in-frame rearrangements with V and J called. Such tables lack part of the clones; where checked against another copy, unresolved V genes explain under half of the gap, and the rest is unexplained. The table for this sample lists tens of thousands of clones; under 95% of them were counted only once. About 7.8% of the sample goes to the ten largest clones. Material: peripheral blood mononuclear cells (PBMCs), obtained at baseline. These receptors were obtained from a human donor with classical Hodgkin lymphoma.

The V gene is TRBV7-2, the J gene TRBJ2-3; 13 nucleotides align to TRBD2. With 5 bases clipped from V and 8 bases from J, the junction kept 7 bases outside the gene matches. Germline CDR1 and CDR2: SGHTA and FQGNSA. CDR3 length: 15 residues. The CDR3 bases are TGTGCCAGCAGCCCCGGACTAGCGGGGGTGTCTACGCAGTATTTT. Protein: CASSPGLAGVSTQYF.

This clone was detected once. The rearrangement uses TRBV7-6 and TRBJ2-7; D gene unclear. Trimming took off 0 bases at V and 0 bases at J, with 6 bases between the two ends. The CDR3 extends over 14 amino acids. Germline V lookup: CDR1 SGHVS, CDR2 FNYEAQ. CDR3 residues: CASSLARNSYEQYF. CDR3 DNA: TGTGCCAGCAGCTTAGCGCGAAACTCCTACGAGCAGTACTTC.

V usage is TRBV6-1 and J usage is TRBJ2-7; D not resolved. V dropped 3 bases and J dropped 3 bases, with 9 bases sitting between them. CDR1 MNHNS and CDR2 SASEGT come from the germline V gene. This CDR3 spans 13 amino acids. CDR3 in DNA: TGTGCCAGCAGTGATGGCACTTTCTACGAGCAGTACTTC. Its protein product is CASSDGTFYEQYF.